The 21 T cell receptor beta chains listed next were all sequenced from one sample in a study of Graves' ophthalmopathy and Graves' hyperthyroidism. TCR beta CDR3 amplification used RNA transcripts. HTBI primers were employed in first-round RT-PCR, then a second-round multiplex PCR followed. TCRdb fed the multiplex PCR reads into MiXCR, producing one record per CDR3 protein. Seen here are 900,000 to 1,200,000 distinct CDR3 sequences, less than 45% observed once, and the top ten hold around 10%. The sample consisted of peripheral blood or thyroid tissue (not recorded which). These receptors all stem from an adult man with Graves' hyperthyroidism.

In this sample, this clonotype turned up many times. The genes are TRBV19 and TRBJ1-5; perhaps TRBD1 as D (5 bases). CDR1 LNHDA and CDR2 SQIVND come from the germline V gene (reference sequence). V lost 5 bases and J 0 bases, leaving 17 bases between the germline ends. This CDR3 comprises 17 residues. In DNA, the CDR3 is TGTGCCAGTAGTCTCCGGCGCCAGGGCCCTAGCAATCAGCCCCAGCATTTT. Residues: CASSLRRQGPSNQPQHF.

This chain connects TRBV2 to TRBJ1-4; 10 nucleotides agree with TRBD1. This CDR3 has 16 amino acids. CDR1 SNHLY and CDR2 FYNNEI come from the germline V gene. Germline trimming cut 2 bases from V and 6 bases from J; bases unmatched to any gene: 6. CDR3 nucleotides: TGTGCCAGCAGTGAACGGTCCGGGACAGGGGATGAAAAACTGTTTTTT. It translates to CASSERSGTGDEKLFF. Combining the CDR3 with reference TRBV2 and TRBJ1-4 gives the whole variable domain EPEVTQTPSHQVTQMGQEVILRCVPISNHLYFYWYRQILGQKVEFLVSFYNNEISEKSEIFDDQFSVERPDGSNFTLKIRSTKLEDSAMYFCASSERSGTGDEKLFFGSGTQLSVL.

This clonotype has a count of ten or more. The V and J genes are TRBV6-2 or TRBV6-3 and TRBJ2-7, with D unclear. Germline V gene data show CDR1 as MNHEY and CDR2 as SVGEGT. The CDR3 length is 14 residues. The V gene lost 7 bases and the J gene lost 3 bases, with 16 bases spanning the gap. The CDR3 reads CASTETWPHYEQYF. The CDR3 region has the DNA TGTGCCAGCACCGAGACATGGCCCCACTACGAGCAGTACTTC.

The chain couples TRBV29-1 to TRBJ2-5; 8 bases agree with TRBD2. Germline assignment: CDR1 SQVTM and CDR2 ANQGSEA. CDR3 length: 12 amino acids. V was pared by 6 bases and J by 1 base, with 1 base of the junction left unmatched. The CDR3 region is CSVTSGQETQYF. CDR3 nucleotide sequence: TGCAGCGTAACTAGCGGCCAAGAGACCCAGTACTTC.

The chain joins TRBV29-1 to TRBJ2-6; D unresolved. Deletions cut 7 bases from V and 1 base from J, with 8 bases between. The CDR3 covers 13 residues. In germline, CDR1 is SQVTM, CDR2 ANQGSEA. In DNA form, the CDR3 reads TGCAGCGCTATACATTCTGGGGCCAACGTCCTGACTTTC. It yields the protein CSAIHSGANVLTF.

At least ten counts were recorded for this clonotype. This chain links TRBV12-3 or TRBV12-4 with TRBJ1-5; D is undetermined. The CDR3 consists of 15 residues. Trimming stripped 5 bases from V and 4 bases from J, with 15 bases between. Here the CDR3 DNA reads TGTGCCAGCAGTCAATATTTGGATCTGAATCAGCCCCAGCATTTT. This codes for CASSQYLDLNQPQHF.

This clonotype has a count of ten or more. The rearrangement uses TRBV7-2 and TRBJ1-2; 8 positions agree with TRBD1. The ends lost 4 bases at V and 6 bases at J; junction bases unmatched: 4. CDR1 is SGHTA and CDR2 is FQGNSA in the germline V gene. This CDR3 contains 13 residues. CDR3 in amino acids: CASSWTGIDGYTF. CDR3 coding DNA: TGTGCCAGCAGCTGGACAGGGATTGATGGCTACACCTTC.

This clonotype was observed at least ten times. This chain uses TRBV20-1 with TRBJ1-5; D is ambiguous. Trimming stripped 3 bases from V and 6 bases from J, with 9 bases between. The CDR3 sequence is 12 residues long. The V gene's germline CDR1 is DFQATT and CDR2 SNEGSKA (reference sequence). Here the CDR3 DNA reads TGCAGTGCTAGCCAATTTCTTCAGCCCCAGCATTTT. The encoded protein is CSASQFLQPQHF.

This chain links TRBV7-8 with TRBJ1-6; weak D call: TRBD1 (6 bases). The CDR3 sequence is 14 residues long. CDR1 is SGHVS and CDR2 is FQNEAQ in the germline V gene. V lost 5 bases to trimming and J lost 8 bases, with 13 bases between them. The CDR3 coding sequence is TGTGCCAGCAGCAGACGACAGGATTATTCACCCCTCCACTTT. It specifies CASSRRQDYSPLHF. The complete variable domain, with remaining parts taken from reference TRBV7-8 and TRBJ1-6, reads GAGVSQSPRYKVAKRGQDVALRCDPISGHVSLFWYQQALGQGPEFLTYFQNEAQLDKSGLPSDRFFAERPEGSVSTLKIQRTQQEDSAVYLCASSRRQDYSPLHFGNGTRLTVT.

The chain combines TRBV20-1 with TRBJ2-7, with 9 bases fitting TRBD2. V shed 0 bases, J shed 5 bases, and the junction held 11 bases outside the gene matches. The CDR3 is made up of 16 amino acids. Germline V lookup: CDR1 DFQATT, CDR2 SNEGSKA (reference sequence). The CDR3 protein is CSARDRGAGGIHEQYF. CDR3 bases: TGCAGTGCTAGAGATCGAGGAGCGGGAGGTATTCACGAGCAGTACTTC.

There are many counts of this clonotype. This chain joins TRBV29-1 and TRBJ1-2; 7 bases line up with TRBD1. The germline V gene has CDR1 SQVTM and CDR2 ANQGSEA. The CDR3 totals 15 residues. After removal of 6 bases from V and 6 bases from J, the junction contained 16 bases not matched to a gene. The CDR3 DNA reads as TGCAGCGTCAGTGGGACAGTCGCCCCGAGGCATGGCTACACCTTC. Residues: CSVSGTVAPRHGYTF.

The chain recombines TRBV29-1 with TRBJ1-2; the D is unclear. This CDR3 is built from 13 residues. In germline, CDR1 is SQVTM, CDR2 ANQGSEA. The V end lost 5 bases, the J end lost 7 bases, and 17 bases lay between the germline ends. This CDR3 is CSVPSDRLGGYTF. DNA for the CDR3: TGCAGCGTTCCTTCGGACCGCCTCGGTGGCTACACCTTC.

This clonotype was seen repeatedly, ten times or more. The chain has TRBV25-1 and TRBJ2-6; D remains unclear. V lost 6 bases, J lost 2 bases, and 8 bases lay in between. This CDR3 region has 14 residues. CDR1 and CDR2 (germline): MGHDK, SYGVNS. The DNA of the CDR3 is TGTGCCAGCAGCAGGACGACTGGGGCCAACGTCCTGACTTTC. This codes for CASSRTTGANVLTF.

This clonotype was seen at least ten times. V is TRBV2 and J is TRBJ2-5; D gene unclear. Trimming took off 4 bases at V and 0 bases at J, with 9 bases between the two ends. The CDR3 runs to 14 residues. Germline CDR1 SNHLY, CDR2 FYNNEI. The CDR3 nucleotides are TGTGCCAGCAGTGCTGGAGACAACCAAGAGACCCAGTACTTC. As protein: CASSAGDNQETQYF.

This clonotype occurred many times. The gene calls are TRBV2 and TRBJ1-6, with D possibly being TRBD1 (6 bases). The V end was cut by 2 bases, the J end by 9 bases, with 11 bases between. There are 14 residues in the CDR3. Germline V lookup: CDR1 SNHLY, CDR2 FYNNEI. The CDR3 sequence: CASSETGIGSPLHF. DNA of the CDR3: TGTGCCAGCAGTGAAACAGGGATAGGTTCACCCCTCCACTTT.

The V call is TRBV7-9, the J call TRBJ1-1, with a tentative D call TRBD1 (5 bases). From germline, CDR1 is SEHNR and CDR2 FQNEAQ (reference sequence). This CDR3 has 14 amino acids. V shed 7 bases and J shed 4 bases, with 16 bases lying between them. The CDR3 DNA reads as TGTGCCAGCAAGACCCGTCTTGGGGGCACTGAAGCTTTCTTT. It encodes CASKTRLGGTEAFF.

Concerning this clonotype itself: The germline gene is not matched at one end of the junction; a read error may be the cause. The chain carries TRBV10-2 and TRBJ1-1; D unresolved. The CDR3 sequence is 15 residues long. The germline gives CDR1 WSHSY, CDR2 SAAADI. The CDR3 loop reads CASSQVMGTGTEAFF. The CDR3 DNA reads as TGTGCCAGCAGCCAAGTAATGGGTACGGGCACTGAAGCTTTCTTT.

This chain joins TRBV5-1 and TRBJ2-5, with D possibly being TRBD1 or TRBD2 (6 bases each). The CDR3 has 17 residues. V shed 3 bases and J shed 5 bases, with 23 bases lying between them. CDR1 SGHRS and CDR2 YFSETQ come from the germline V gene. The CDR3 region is CASSWTKIQGDEETQYF. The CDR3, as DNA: TGCGCCAGCAGCTGGACTAAAATACAGGGAGACGAGGAGACCCAGTACTTC.

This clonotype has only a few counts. The CDR3 DNA reads TGTGCCAGCAGCGTACCGGGACAGGACTATGGCTACACCTTC. Encoded protein: CASSVPGQDYGYTF. V and J are TRBV5-5 and TRBJ1-2, with 8 bases aligning to TRBD1. From germline, CDR1 is SGHKS and CDR2 YYEKEE (reference sequence). The CDR3 has 14 residues. With 4 bases clipped from V and 3 bases from J, the junction kept 5 bases outside the gene matches.

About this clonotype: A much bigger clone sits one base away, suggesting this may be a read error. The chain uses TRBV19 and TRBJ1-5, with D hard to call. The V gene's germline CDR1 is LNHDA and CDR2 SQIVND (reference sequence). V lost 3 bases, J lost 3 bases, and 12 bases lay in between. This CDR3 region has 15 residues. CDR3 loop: CASSMWLGTNQPQHF. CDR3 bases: TGTGCCAGTAGTATGTGGTTGGGAACCAATCAGCCCCAGCATTTT.

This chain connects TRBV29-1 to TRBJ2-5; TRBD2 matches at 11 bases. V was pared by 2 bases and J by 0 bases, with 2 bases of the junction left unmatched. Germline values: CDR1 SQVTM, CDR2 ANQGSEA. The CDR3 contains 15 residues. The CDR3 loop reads CSVELTSGDQETQYF. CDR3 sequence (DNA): TGCAGCGTTGAACTGACTAGCGGGGACCAAGAGACCCAGTACTTC.